This T cell receptor beta chain appears in the sequencing data of a study of T cell repertoires in cytomegalovirus infection. This clonotype has just a few counts. Its antigen is unknown. Broader study findings: HLA-C-restricted TCR beta clonotypes specific for CMV led the ex vivo response. The cumulative frequency of public TCR beta families distinguished individuals who carried CMV together with the relevant HLA.

V lost 5 bases and J 2 bases, leaving 12 bases between the germline ends. The CDR3 consists of 14 residues. MiXCR, run by TCRdb on the reads, gives a single entry per CDR3 protein. The data hold about 530,000 distinct CDR3 sequences, with about 25% observed a single time. The TCR sequence derives from a human donor in good health (CMV status not recorded). Some clones in this sample may be carry-over from other donors' samples. The rearrangement links TRBV12-3 or TRBV12-4 to TRBJ1-2; the D gene is possibly TRBD1 (5 bases). The sequencing sample was made of PBMCs. This chain's CDR3 is CASSPGLPNYGYTF. The CDR3 DNA sequence: TGTGCCAGCAGTCCGGGACTGCCCAACTATGGCTACACCTTC.